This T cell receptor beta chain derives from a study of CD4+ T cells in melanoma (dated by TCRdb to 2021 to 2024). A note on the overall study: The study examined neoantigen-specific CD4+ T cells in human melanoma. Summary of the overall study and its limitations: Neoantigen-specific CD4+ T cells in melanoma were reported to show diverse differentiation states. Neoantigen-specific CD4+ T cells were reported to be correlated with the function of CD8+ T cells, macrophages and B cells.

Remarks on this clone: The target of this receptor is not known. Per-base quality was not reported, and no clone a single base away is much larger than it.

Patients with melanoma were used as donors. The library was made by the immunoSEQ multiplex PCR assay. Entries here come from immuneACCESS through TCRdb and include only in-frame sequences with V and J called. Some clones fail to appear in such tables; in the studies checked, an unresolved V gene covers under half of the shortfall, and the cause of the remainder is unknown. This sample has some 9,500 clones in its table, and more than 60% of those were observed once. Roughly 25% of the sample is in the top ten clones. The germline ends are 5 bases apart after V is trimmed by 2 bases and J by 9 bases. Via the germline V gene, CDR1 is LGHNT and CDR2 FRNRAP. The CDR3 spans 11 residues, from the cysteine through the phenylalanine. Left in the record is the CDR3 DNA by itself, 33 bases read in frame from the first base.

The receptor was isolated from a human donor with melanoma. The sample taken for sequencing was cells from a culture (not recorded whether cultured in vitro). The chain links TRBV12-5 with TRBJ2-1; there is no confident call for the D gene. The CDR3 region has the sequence CASGLFGEQFF. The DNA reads TGTGCTAGTGGTTTGTTCGGTGAGCAGTTCTTC.